The entry below describes one TCR beta chain. Its antigen is unknown. The sample comes from a study of cytomegalovirus exposure and HLA in healthy donors. The germline gives CDR1 SGHNT, CDR2 YYREEE (reference sequence). The CDR3 length is 14 residues. V was trimmed by 1 base and J by 4 bases, leaving 11 bases between them. The PCR contained 60 Vbeta and 13 Jbeta primers. Assay used: immunoSEQ multiplex PCR; TCRdb lists only in-frame clones, some missing. The table has some 160,000 clones, over 75% seen once. Study results and caveats: Cytomegalovirus association was assigned to over 150 TCR beta chains. Prior analysis indicated that the majority of TCR beta V segments exhibited productivity approximately 87% or approximately 30% of the time.

The specimen was PBMCs. This chain links TRBV5-4 with TRBJ1-2; D ambiguous. The clonotype was recovered from a woman in her thirties in good health and CMV-seronegative. The CDR3 bases are TGTGCCAGCAGCTTGAAAGTAGCCCCCTATGGCTACACCTTC. Translation gives CASSLKVAPYGYTF.